The rows below give T cell receptor beta chains drawn from one sample of a study of cytomegalovirus exposure and HLA in healthy donors. The data were produced by immunoSEQ multiplex PCR, yet TCRdb's version contains in-frame clones alone and is incomplete. The table lists about 140,000 clones, roughly 80% of them singletons. Sample: PBMCs. All receptors derive from a man aged 40-50 years in good health and CMV-seronegative. Both conserved end residues are trimmed from each CDR3.

v_call	cdr3_aa
TRBV18	ASSPGQSPSQPQH
TRBV5-6	ASSWTSGDTQY
TRBV10-2	ASSRADGAGEETQY
TRBV15	ATSQTQGTYEQY
TRBV28	ASSRQTSSGNTIY
TRBV18	ASSLDRLNTGELF
TRBV9	ASSVARRTDTQY
TRBV5-6	ASSLEQGNGEQY
TRBV19	ATQHAGLAQGTDTQY
TRBV7-2	ASSLAESRGAEQF
TRBV29-1	SGGGADSPLH
TRBV5-1	ASSTGTGSYNEQF
TRBV7-2	ASSFGQGNYGYT
TRBV5-6	ASSLQFTGELF
TRBV4-1	ASSQLRGTGNEKLF
TRBV6-5	ASSYSGTGFYEQY
TRBV15	ATSREGMGSYEQY
TRBV18	ASSPPGTSDYNSPLH
TRBV7-8	ASSLLGGSTDTQY
TRBV11-2	ASRQSGRGSYEQY
TRBV9	ASSVISSGNTIY
TRBV29-1	SVAGTGGRYSNQPQH
TRBV7-9	ASSLGGAVTEAF
TRBV6-1	ASSGTGTVGTYNSPLH
TRBV10-1	ASSESLGLGGIQY
TRBV7-9	ASSTTPDRTQY
TRBV25-1	ASGRQGNSPLH
TRBV5-1	ASSLAGRGSDTQY
TRBV5-1	ASSLILGGREPLH
TRBV9	ASSVDGGGQQF
TRBV6-4	ASSDRQHRGAV
TRBV7-9	ASSQQTPIQGTYEQY
TRBV9	ASSDSGQGISEKLF
TRBV6-1	ASSEGQGYSPLH
TRBV30	AWSALLDTGELF
TRBV11-2	ASTLNMNTEAF
TRBV4-3	ASSHGQGTQY
TRBV27	ASSRRGTSENEQF
TRBV19	ASSIMAGGNYGYT
TRBV5-5	ASSGDDRGSSYEQY
TRBV4-3	ASSHDTELAGANVLT
TRBV19	ASSMQDNEQF
TRBV7-8	ASSLAQGRVGIQY
TRBV5-1	ATTQAVTGANVLT
TRBV19	ASSRTSGDEQY
TRBV9	ASSVRLQGSTHGYT
TRBV9	ASRRGENTEAF
TRBV9	ASSERGGPNTEAF